What follows is one T cell receptor (beta chain) and its context. Per the original methods: Reference gene primers were amplified, and this amplification served to estimate nucleated cell counts. Method: immunoSEQ multiplex PCR; TCRdb's copy keeps in-frame clones and lacks some. The D gene and trimming were derived from the DNA, and the V and J assignments and clone size from that table. The sample consists of more than 150,000 clones, roughly 85% of them appearing once. These data belong to a study of blood T cell repertoires in COVID-19. Background on the study: Collection of acute and convalescent COVID-19 samples took place in the United States, Italy and Spain.

The CDR3 consists of 16 residues. V gave up 4 bases and J gave up 0 bases, with 16 bases separating them. CDR1 and CDR2 from the germline V gene are MNHEY and SVGAGI. The chain uses TRBV6-5 and TRBJ2-7, with D perhaps matching TRBD1 (6 bases). Sequenced: peripheral blood. The source is a woman in her 70s with acute or convalescent COVID-19. In DNA, the CDR3 is TGTGCCAGCAGTTCGTACCGGGACACTTACTCCTACGAGCAGTACTTC. This sequence encodes CASSSYRDTYSYEQYF.